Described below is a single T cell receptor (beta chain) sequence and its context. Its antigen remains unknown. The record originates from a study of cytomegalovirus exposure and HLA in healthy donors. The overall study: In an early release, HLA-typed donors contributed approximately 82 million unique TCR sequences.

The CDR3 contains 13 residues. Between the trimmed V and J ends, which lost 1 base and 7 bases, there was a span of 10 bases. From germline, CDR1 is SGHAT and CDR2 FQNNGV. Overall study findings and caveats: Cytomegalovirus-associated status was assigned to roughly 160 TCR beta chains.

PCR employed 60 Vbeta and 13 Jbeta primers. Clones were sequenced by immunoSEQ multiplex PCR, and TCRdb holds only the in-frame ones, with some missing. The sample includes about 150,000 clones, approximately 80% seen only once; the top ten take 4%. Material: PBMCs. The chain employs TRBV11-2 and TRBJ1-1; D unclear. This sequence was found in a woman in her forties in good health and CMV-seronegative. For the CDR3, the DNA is TGTGCCAGCAGCTTAGTCTTTGGCAGTGAAGCTTTCTTT. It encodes CASSLVFGSEAFF.